What follows are 20 T cell receptor beta chains derived from one specimen sequenced in a study of breast tumors, draining lymph nodes, adjacent tissues. TCRdb used MiXCR to reprocess the multiplex PCR reads, holding one entry per CDR3 protein. The sample has 50,000 to 75,000 distinct CDR3 sequences; around three fifths are singletons. Sequences were obtained from breast tumor tissue. Every receptor here comes from a female donor with breast cancer. Some clones in this sample may be carry-over from other donors' samples.

Many counts were recorded for this clonotype. The CDR3 DNA reads as TGCGCCAGCAGCTTGGGGGTGTCGGGGGGCTTTATGAATGAGCAGTTCTTC. It specifies CASSLGVSGGFMNEQFF. The V gene is TRBV5-1, the J gene TRBJ2-1; a weak D match, TRBD2 (7 bases). Trimming cost V 0 bases and J 7 bases, with 20 bases left between them. Germline loops: CDR1 SGHRS, CDR2 YFSETQ. This CDR3 is built from 17 residues.

This clonotype was seen at least ten times. The chain recombines TRBV6-1 with TRBJ2-7; D call uncertain. The V and J ends lost 1 base and 6 bases respectively, with 10 bases between them. This CDR3 comprises 13 residues. The germline CDR1 and CDR2 sequences are MNHNS and SASEGT. DNA for the CDR3: TGTGCCAGCAGTGAAGGGGCGGCCCCCGAGCAGTACTTC. Protein product: CASSEGAAPEQYF.

This chain links TRBV5-8 with TRBJ1-5; TRBD1 is a possible D gene (6 bases). Trimming took 1 base from V and 7 from J, leaving 15 bases between them. The CDR3 length is 15 residues. Germline V lookup: CDR1 SGHTS, CDR2 YDEGEE. CDR3: CASSLTGYGWQPQHF. For the CDR3, the DNA is TGTGCCAGCAGCTTGACAGGGTACGGCTGGCAGCCCCAGCATTTT.

J is TRBJ2-1 and V is TRBV27; weak D call: TRBD2 (5 bases). V was cut by 6 bases and J by 10 bases, with 19 bases left in between. CDR3 length: 14 amino acids. The V gene's germline CDR1 is MNHEY and CDR2 SMNVEV (reference sequence). CDR3 sequence reads: CASRESGPPREQFF. Written as DNA, the CDR3 is TGTGCCAGCAGAGAAAGCGGACCCCCCCGGGAGCAGTTCTTC.

The chain couples TRBV14 to TRBJ2-1; D gene ambiguous. The CDR3 covers 13 residues. Germline V lookup: CDR1 SGHDN, CDR2 FVKESK. Deletions cut 4 bases from V and 7 bases from J, with 11 bases between. This chain's CDR3 is CASSLTDLNEQFF. As DNA, the CDR3 is TGTGCCAGCAGCCTGACTGACCTAAATGAGCAGTTCTTC.

V and J are TRBV20-1 and TRBJ2-7; the match to TRBD1 covers 8 bases. Germline CDR1 reads DFQATT; CDR2 reads SNEGSKA (reference sequence). The CDR3 covers 12 residues. The CDR3 spells CSADRVVNEQYF. CDR3 DNA: TGCAGCGCGGACAGGGTTGTCAACGAGCAGTACTTC.

V gene TRBV10-2 combines with J gene TRBJ1-1; 7 bases are shared with TRBD1. With V trimmed by 2 bases and J by 2 bases, 2 bases remained unmatched. In germline, CDR1 is WSHSY, CDR2 SAAADI. CDR3 length: 14 amino acids. This CDR3 reads CASSERGRNTEAFF. The DNA for the CDR3 is TGCGCCAGCAGTGAGAGGGGGCGAAACACTGAAGCTTTCTTT.

CDR3 protein: CASSRPGTGTQYF. In DNA form, the CDR3 reads TGTGCCAGCAGTCGCCCCGGCACGGGGACCCAGTACTTC. This chain links TRBV6-2 or TRBV6-3 with TRBJ2-5; the D is unclear. This CDR3 has 13 amino acids. Deletions cut 5 bases from V and 7 bases from J, with 14 bases between. Germline lookup yields CDR1 MNHEY and CDR2 SVGEGT.

This chain uses TRBV11-3 with TRBJ2-3, with D perhaps TRBD1 or TRBD2 (6 bases each). The V end lost 5 bases, the J end lost 11 bases, and 26 bases lay between the germline ends. Germline CDR1 and CDR2: SGHNT and YENEEA. The CDR3 is made up of 16 amino acids. This CDR3 reads CASSPGGWASYNEQYF. DNA of the CDR3: TGTGCCAGCAGCCCCGGGGGCTGGGCCTCCTACAATGAGCAGTATTTT. Full variable domain (remainder filled in from reference TRBV11-3 and TRBJ2-3): EAGVVQSPRYKIIEKKQPVAFWCNPISGHNTLYWYLQNLGQGPELLIRYENEEAVDDSQLPKDRFSAERLKGVDSTLKIQPAELGDSAVYLCASSPGGWASYNEQYFGPGTRLTVL.

Ten or more counts support this clonotype. The chain joins TRBV7-2 to TRBJ2-3; D remains ambiguous. This CDR3 has 14 residues. Trimming removed 5 bases from V and 3 bases from J, with 12 bases in between. Germline CDR1 and CDR2: SGHTA and FQGNSA. CDR3 residues: CASSRTVGTDTQYF. The CDR3 nucleotides are TGTGCCAGCAGCCGTACTGTTGGGACAGATACGCAGTATTTT.

This clonotype was observed a few times. The CDR3 bases are TGCGCCAGCAGTTACGGACAGTCGATCTATGGCTACACCTTC. This gives the protein CASSYGQSIYGYTF. The chain joins TRBV5-1 to TRBJ1-2, with D maybe TRBD1 (6 bases). This CDR3 is 14 amino acids long. Deletions cut 5 bases from V and 4 bases from J, with 15 bases between. Germline V lookup: CDR1 SGHRS, CDR2 YFSETQ.

This clonotype was seen at least ten times. This sequence joins TRBV30 and TRBJ1-6; D possibly corresponds to TRBD1 (5 bases). The germline CDR1 and CDR2 sequences are GTSNPN and SVGIG (reference sequence). V lost 2 bases, J lost 5 bases, and 13 bases lay in between. There are 15 residues in the CDR3. The CDR3 DNA follows: TGTGCCTGGAGTTTTGGGACGGTGGATAATTCACCCCTCCACTTT. This sequence encodes CAWSFGTVDNSPLHF.

This clonotype came up a few times. A much bigger clone sits one base away, suggesting this may be a read error. V usage is TRBV11-3 and J usage is TRBJ1-3, with a tentative D call TRBD1 (6 bases). V lost 3 bases, J lost 6 bases, and 12 bases lay in between. The germline V gene has CDR1 SGHNT and CDR2 YENEEA. The length of the CDR3 is 14 residues. CDR3 DNA: TGTGCCAGCAGCTTCACAGGGCCTGCAAACACCATATATTTT. Amino acids: CASSFTGPANTIYF.

This sequence joins TRBV20-1 and TRBJ2-1, with 8 bases that match TRBD1. This CDR3 spans 14 amino acids. V was pared by 6 bases and J by 6 bases, with 10 bases of the junction left unmatched. Germline assignment: CDR1 DFQATT and CDR2 SNEGSKA (reference sequence). This CDR3 reads CSASKTGAGNEQFF. The CDR3 DNA reads TGCAGTGCCTCAAAGACAGGGGCGGGCAATGAGCAGTTCTTC.

This clonotype appeared a single time. The chain carries TRBV6-6 and TRBJ1-5; perhaps TRBD1 as D (5 bases). With 5 bases removed from V and 6 bases from J, the gap between germline ends came to 26 bases. The CDR3 sequence is 18 residues long. From germline, CDR1 is MNHNY and CDR2 SVGAGI (reference sequence). CDR3 sequence: CASSRPGPSFAGGQPQHF. The CDR3 DNA sequence: TGTGCCAGCAGTAGACCGGGACCCTCTTTCGCCGGAGGTCAGCCCCAGCATTTT.

This CDR3 reads CASSFSRETQYF. CDR3 in DNA: TGTGCCAGCAGCTTTTCAAGGGAGACCCAGTACTTC. This chain connects TRBV7-8 to TRBJ2-5; no clear D. The CDR3 sequence is 12 residues long. CDR1 is SGHVS and CDR2 is FQNEAQ in the germline V gene. The germline V and J ends were trimmed by 3 bases and 5 bases, with 7 bases remaining between them.

The V gene is TRBV13, the J gene TRBJ2-3; perhaps TRBD2 as D (6 bases). Germline lookup yields CDR1 PRHDT and CDR2 FYEKMQ (reference sequence). V lost 5 bases, J lost 4 bases, and 25 bases lay in between. The CDR3 has 18 residues. In DNA, the CDR3 is TGTGCCAGCAGCCCCCCCTGGGGGGAGAAAGATAGAGCAGATACGCAGTATTTT. As protein: CASSPPWGEKDRADTQYF. The variable domain in full, with the rest retrieved from reference TRBV13 and TRBJ2-3, is AAGVIQSPRHLIKEKRETATLKCYPIPRHDTVYWYQQGPGQDPQFLISFYEKMQSDKGSIPDRFSAQQFSDYHSELNMSSLELGDSALYFCASSPPWGEKDRADTQYFGPGTRLTVL.

This clonotype was observed once. The chain links TRBV11-2 to TRBJ1-6; D remains ambiguous. From germline, CDR1 is SGHAT and CDR2 FQNNGV. V was pared by 5 bases and J by 6 bases, with 14 bases between. The CDR3 has 15 residues. The CDR3 DNA reads as TGTGCCAGCAGCGGCGAAAGGTTGGGTAATTCACCCCTCCACTTT. Translated: CASSGERLGNSPLHF.

This clonotype was counted a few times. This may arise from a read error, as a much more abundant clone is one base away. The gene calls are TRBV6-5 and TRBJ2-5; 10 bases line up with TRBD1. V lost 5 bases and J lost 4; bases outside the gene matches: 4. The CDR3 is made up of 14 amino acids. CDR1 MNHEY and CDR2 SVGAGI come from the germline V gene. The CDR3 reads CASSHWTGGETQYF. CDR3 coding DNA: TGTGCCAGCAGTCACTGGACAGGGGGAGAGACCCAGTACTTC.

This clonotype has a count of ten or more. The gene calls are TRBV5-8 and TRBJ2-5; tentatively, D is TRBD2 (6 bases). The CDR3 has 15 residues. CDR1 and CDR2 (germline): SGHTS, YDEGEE. V was cut by 0 bases and J by 1 base, with 10 bases left in between. CDR3 sequence reads: CASSLVAAGQETQYF. CDR3 DNA: TGTGCCAGCAGCTTGGTAGCGGCGGGCCAAGAGACCCAGTACTTC.